The rows below give T cell receptor beta chains drawn from one sample of a study of T cell responses to AZD1222 COVID-19 vaccine. The method was immunoSEQ multiplex PCR; TCRdb's version includes in-frame clones alone and lacks a portion of them. Of 180,000 or so clones in the sample, about 90% were seen once. The source was peripheral blood, collected 28 days after the second AZD1222 dose. The receptors come from an adult who received the AZD1222 COVID-19 vaccine. Both conserved end residues are part of each CDR3. The D gene is left open where the match is weak.

>-|TRBV10-3|TRBJ1-1
TGTGCCAACCGACAGGCCTTGGACACTGAAGCTTTCTTT
CANRQALDTEAFF
>-|TRBV5-4|TRBJ1-6
TGTGCCAGCAGCGCAGTGACAGGATCGATCAATTCACCCCTCCACTTT
CASSAVTGSINSPLHF
>-|TRBV21-1|TRBJ1-5
TGTGCCAGCTCTCCAGGGTCGACGGGGGGGGAAGGCAATCAGCCCCAGCATTTT
CASSPGSTGGEGNQPQHF
>-|TRBV18|TRBJ1-1
TGTGCCAGCTCCCGGAACAGGGTAAACACTGAAGCTTTCTTT
CASSRNRVNTEAFF
>TRBD1|TRBV10-3|TRBJ2-3
TGTGCCATCAGTGAGCCGCCGGGACAGGGGGTCACAGATACGCAGTATTTT
CAISEPPGQGVTDTQYF
>TRBD2|TRBV11-3|TRBJ2-5
TGTGCCAGCAGCTCAGACCGGGCGAGCGGGAGTCCCCAGTACTTC
CASSSDRASGSPQYF
>-|TRBV30|TRBJ2-2
TGTGCCTGGAGTGGGGGGTTCACCGGGGAGCTGTTTTTT
CAWSGGFTGELFF
>-|TRBV12-3/TRBV12-4|TRBJ2-2
TGTGCCAACCGCGGCGGCACCGGGGAGCTGTTTTTT
CANRGGTGELFF
>-|TRBV27|TRBJ2-7
TGTGCCAGCAGTTTGGGCGGCAGTTCCTACGAGCAGTACTTC
CASSLGGSSYEQYF
>TRBD1|TRBV7-9|TRBJ2-7
TGTGCCAGCAGCTTAGGTGGGACAGCGTCCCTACCGGTGTACGAGCAGTACTTC
CASSLGGTASLPVYEQYF
>-|TRBV6-5|TRBJ1-1
TGTGCCAGCAGATCAAGAAGTGAGCAGGGAGCTTTCTTT
CASRSRSEQGAFF
>-|TRBV3-1/TRBV3-2|TRBJ1-5
TGTGCCAGCAGCCAACGGAATCAGCCCCAGCATTTT
CASSQRNQPQHF
>-|TRBV6-1|TRBJ1-1
TGTGCCAGCAGTGAATCCAGTTCGGGGAACACTGAAGCTTTCTTT
CASSESSSGNTEAFF
>-|TRBV7-9|TRBJ2-1
TGTGCCAGCAGCCCCCCGGCGGGGGCGCGTAACAATGAGCAGTTCTTC
CASSPPAGARNNEQFF
>-|TRBV11-2|TRBJ1-1
TGTGCCAGCAGCTTAGTTTCGTCCGTAGTGGGTGAAGCTTTCTTT
CASSLVSSVVGEAFF
>-|TRBV6-5|TRBJ1-2
TGTGCCAGCAGCCAGAGTACGGGAGGCTACACCTTC
CASSQSTGGYTF
>-|TRBV5-6|TRBJ2-2
TGTGCCAGCAGCTTTGAAGGGGCCGGGGAGCTGTTTTTT
CASSFEGAGELFF
>-|TRBV11-2|TRBJ2-1
TGTGCCAGCAGCTTACGGGGCTTGGGGGCCAGGGGTTACAATGAGCAGTTCTTC
CASSLRGLGARGYNEQFF
>-|TRBV4-2|TRBJ2-2
TGTGCCAGCAGCCAAGATTCTTGGGTGGCCGGGGAGCTGTTTTTT
CASSQDSWVAGELFF
>TRBD2|TRBV11-3|TRBJ2-1
TGTGCCAGCAGCTTAGTAACAGGGGCTAGCGGGATTTATCATGAGCAGTTCTTC
CASSLVTGASGIYHEQFF
>-|TRBV28|TRBJ1-2
TGTGCCAGCGGAAATTATGGCTACACCTTC
CASGNYGYTF
>-|TRBV6-5|TRBJ2-7
TGTGCCAGCAGAAAATCCCGGGACTCTTCCTACGAGCAGTACTTC
CASRKSRDSSYEQYF
>TRBD2|TRBV5-4|TRBJ2-1
TGTGCCAGCAGCCTAGCGGGAGCCTCCTACAATGAGCAGTTCTTC
CASSLAGASYNEQFF